What follows are 14 T cell receptor beta chains derived from one specimen sequenced in a study of blood T cells in healthy people across ages. With a J-beta primer mix and a sample-barcoded 5' primer, a second PCR ran roughly 6 to 11 cycles. TCRdb reanalysed the 5' RACE reads using MiXCR and keeps one entry per CDR3 protein. The sample has around 700,000 distinct CDR3 sequences, approximately 25% seen once; the top ten hold more than 8%. These data were also reused for a study on T cells of mothers and their children.

What was sequenced was blood. The source of these receptors is a boy between 5 and 17 years old in good health.

This sequence joins TRBV20-1 and TRBJ2-5, with a possible D match to TRBD2 (7 bases). The V gene lost 6 bases and the J gene lost 5 bases, with 13 bases spanning the gap. CDR1 is DFQATT, CDR2 SNEGSKA, per germline (reference sequence). The CDR3 length is 12 residues. The CDR3 protein is CSAAGAGETQYF. In DNA, the CDR3 is TGCAGTGCGGCGGGGGCGGGGGAGACCCAGTACTTC.

The rearrangement uses TRBV7-8 and TRBJ1-5; D might be TRBD1 (6 bases). Deletions cut 5 bases from V and 0 bases from J, with 11 bases between. In germline, CDR1 is SGHVS, CDR2 FQNEAQ. The CDR3 extends over 15 amino acids. The CDR3 spells CASSGGGDSNQPQHF. CDR3 DNA: TGTGCCAGCAGCGGGGGCGGGGATAGCAATCAGCCCCAGCATTTT.

This clonotype has more than one count but fewer than ten. The chain carries TRBV10-2 and TRBJ2-7, with TRBD1 matching 7 bases. CDR3 size: 15 residues. Germline V gene data show CDR1 as WSHSY and CDR2 as SAAADI. The junction had 8 bases not matched to a gene; V was cut back by 2 bases and J by 4 bases. CDR3 DNA sequence: TGCGCCAGCAGTGAGAGGGGACAGTACTATTACGAGCAGTACTTC. Its protein product is CASSERGQYYYEQYF.

There are a few counts of this clonotype. This rearrangement joins TRBV7-9 to TRBJ2-2; no firm D call. Per germline, CDR1 SEHNR and CDR2 FQNEAQ (reference sequence). V gave up 2 bases and J gave up 0 bases, with 10 bases separating them. The CDR3 contains 16 residues. CDR3 sequence (DNA): TGTGCCAGCAGCTTATACGAGGCTACGAACACCGGGGAGCTGTTTTTT. This encodes CASSLYEATNTGELFF.

There are a few counts of this clonotype. The DNA for the CDR3 is TGCAGTGCTAGAGATCCCCGCGGATCGCCCGATACGCAGTATTTT. It translates to CSARDPRGSPDTQYF. J is TRBJ2-3 and V is TRBV20-1; D not resolved. The CDR3 sequence is 15 residues long. The V and J ends lost 0 bases and 6 bases respectively, with 16 bases between them. Germline V gives CDR1 DFQATT, CDR2 SNEGSKA (reference sequence).

There are a few counts of this clonotype. The V and J genes are TRBV7-9 and TRBJ1-4, with D tentatively TRBD1 (5 bases). The CDR3 contains 15 residues. Germline CDR1 SEHNR, CDR2 FQNEAQ (reference sequence). Trimming shortened V by 5 bases and J by 4 bases, and 14 bases separated the two germline ends. The CDR3 region is CASSPPPGDNEKLFF. The CDR3 nucleotides are TGTGCCAGCAGCCCCCCTCCGGGGGATAATGAAAAACTGTTTTTT.

This clonotype is a singleton in its sample. CDR3 sequence: CASSEWLAVEQYF. CDR3 nucleotide sequence: TGTGCCAGCAGTGAATGGCTAGCGGTCGAGCAGTACTTC. V and J are TRBV6-1 and TRBJ2-5; TRBD2 aligns across 7 bases. The J call may be in error: the DNA end matches TRBJ2-7 better. The CDR3 has 13 residues. From germline, CDR1 is MNHNS and CDR2 SASEGT.

This clonotype came up a few times. The chain employs TRBV29-1 and TRBJ2-5; 10 positions agree with TRBD1. The germline V gene has CDR1 SQVTM and CDR2 ANQGSEA. The length of the CDR3 is 13 residues. Trimming at V came to 8 bases and at J to 5 bases, leaving 8 bases not matched to a gene. In DNA form, the CDR3 reads TGCAGCATAGACAGGGGGCTGTCGGAGACCCAGTACTTC. Residues: CSIDRGLSETQYF. The complete variable domain, with remaining parts taken from reference TRBV29-1 and TRBJ2-5, reads SAVISQKPSRDICQRGTSLTIQCQVDSQVTMMFWYRQQPGQSLTLIATANQGSEATYESGFVIDKFPISRPNLTFSTLTVSNMSPEDSSIYLCSIDRGLSETQYFGPGTRLLVL.

The J gene is TRBJ2-2, the V gene TRBV6-4, with D unclear. V lost 0 bases and J lost 7, with 9 bases in between. CDR1 is MRHNA and CDR2 is SNTAGT in the germline V gene. This CDR3 contains 14 residues. For the CDR3, the DNA is TGTGCCAGCAGTGACTCCCTAGAAGTCGGGGAGCTGTTTTTT. It is translated as CASSDSLEVGELFF.

The chain links TRBV5-6 to TRBJ2-5, with 10 bases fitting TRBD2. The DNA end is a closer match to TRBJ2-7, so the J assignment may be wrong. This CDR3 is 16 amino acids long. The germline CDR1 and CDR2 sequences are SGHDT and YYEEEE. For the CDR3, the DNA is TGTGCCAGCAGCCAAGGAGTCCTAGCGGGAGCCTACGAGCAGTACTTC. Translated, it gives CASSQGVLAGAYEQYF.

CDR3 nucleotides: TGTGCCATCAGTGAGGCGCGGGACAGCAAAGCAAAGTACTTC. Translating it yields CAISEARDSKAKYF. This chain connects TRBV10-3 to TRBJ2-5; D may be TRBD1 (7 bases). The ends were cut back, 2 bases at V and 12 bases at J, with 19 bases in the middle. Germline CDR1 reads ENHRY; CDR2 reads SYGVKD. This CDR3 region has 14 residues.

The chain employs TRBV12-3 or TRBV12-4 and TRBJ1-4, with D possibly being TRBD1 (5 bases). CDR3 size: 14 residues. Deletions cut 6 bases from V and 8 bases from J, with 16 bases between. CDR3 DNA sequence: TGTGCCAGCAGATCTCCAGGGTTGGGGGAAAAACTGTTTTTT. Translation: CASRSPGLGEKLFF.

In regard to this clonotype: A read error may account for a junction end that differs from germline. This chain uses TRBV10-3 with TRBJ1-1, with a possible D match to TRBD1 (5 bases). CDR1 is ENHRY and CDR2 is SYGVKD in the germline V gene. This CDR3 has 14 amino acids. CDR3 loop: CAISESSGMSEALF. In nucleotides, the CDR3 is TGTGCCATCAGTGAGTCGTCAGGGATGTCTGAAGCTCTCTTT.

V and J are TRBV15 and TRBJ2-7; D call uncertain. Germline V gene sequence: CDR1 LNHNV, CDR2 YYDKDF (reference sequence). This CDR3 has 13 residues. V was shortened by 4 bases and J by 9 bases, with 16 bases between the two germline ends. The CDR3 DNA sequence: TGTGCCACCAGCACCCGTGAGCCCTTTGGGCAGTACTTC. Its translation: CATSTREPFGQYF.